This T cell receptor (beta chain) stems from a study of blood T cell repertoires in COVID-19 (dated by TCRdb to the early 2020s). About the full investigation: The collaborator samples originated in the United States, Italy and Spain and spanned the acute and convalescent phases of COVID-19. Sample metadata almost always included a de-identified subject ID, COVID-19 status, age in years and sex. Subjects who had been exposed to COVID-19, were actively infected with it, or had recovered from it provided the deeply sampled blood TCRbeta repertoires that made up the dataset. Where available, HLA class I and class II types were taken from metadata supplied by the sample provider and were not determined by assay-based typing. A freely available public database, intended as a resource for researchers studying the immune response to SARS-CoV-2, is where the repertoires were released. The material from the prospective study consisted of cDNA or gDNA derived from T cells, B-cell-depleted T cells, or PBMCs. Samples were obtained from the ongoing ImmuneRACE study (first 160 participants) and from approximately 1,200 subjects provided by 6 global collaborators.

The full study reports these points: The quantity of clinical and demographic metadata differed by source and by participant and was supplied without curation.

The immunoSEQ Assay, a bias-controlled multiplex PCR, was used to amplify TCRbeta CDR3 regions from genomic DNA. The source study handled its data this way. The number of nucleated cells in each sample was estimated by amplification of reference gene primers within the assay. Sequence reads were collapsed and filtered to measure the absolute abundance of every unique TCRbeta CDR3 rearrangement. For each sample, productive Simpson clonality was calculated as the square root of Simpson's diversity index over productive rearrangements. The immuneACCESS repertoire file appears here via TCRdb, limited to in-frame rearrangements. These files lack a portion of the clones; in checked studies, under half of the deficit traces to unresolved V genes, and the cause of the others is not known. V and J calls and clone size are those listed in that table; D and trimming were worked out from the DNA. The sample records 200,000 to 250,000 clones, about nine tenths of which are singletons. Jointly, the top ten make up roughly 2.6% of the sample.

Of note for this clone: Which antigen it targets is not known. No quality values exist for individual bases; no much larger clone is one base distant.

In the germline V gene, CDR1 corresponds to SGHTA and CDR2 to FQGNSA. Relative to germline, V is 4 bases shorter and J is 3 bases shorter, with 16 bases between their ends. From the cysteine through the phenylalanine, the CDR3 covers 15 amino acids. Only the CDR3 region is kept as DNA, spanning 45 bases read in frame from base 1. One collaborating source in Seattle enrolled patients while the patients were actively infected and followed the patients over time throughout the course of disease. The collaborating institutions used their own protocols to collect whole blood in K2EDTA tubes. For TCRbeta analysis, collaborators shipped samples in one of three forms: frozen whole blood, isolated PBMCs, or DNA extracted from either of those sample types.

This TCR was recovered from a man younger than 40 with COVID-19, enrolled during active disease. The chain was built from TRBV7-2 and TRBJ2-7, and TRBD1 may be the D gene, going by 8 matching bases. Material for sequencing was peripheral blood. The nucleotide sequence reads as follows: TGTGCCAGCAGCTCCGGACAGGGAGGGCACTACGAGCAGTACTTC. Translated, this gives CASSSGQGGHYEQYF.